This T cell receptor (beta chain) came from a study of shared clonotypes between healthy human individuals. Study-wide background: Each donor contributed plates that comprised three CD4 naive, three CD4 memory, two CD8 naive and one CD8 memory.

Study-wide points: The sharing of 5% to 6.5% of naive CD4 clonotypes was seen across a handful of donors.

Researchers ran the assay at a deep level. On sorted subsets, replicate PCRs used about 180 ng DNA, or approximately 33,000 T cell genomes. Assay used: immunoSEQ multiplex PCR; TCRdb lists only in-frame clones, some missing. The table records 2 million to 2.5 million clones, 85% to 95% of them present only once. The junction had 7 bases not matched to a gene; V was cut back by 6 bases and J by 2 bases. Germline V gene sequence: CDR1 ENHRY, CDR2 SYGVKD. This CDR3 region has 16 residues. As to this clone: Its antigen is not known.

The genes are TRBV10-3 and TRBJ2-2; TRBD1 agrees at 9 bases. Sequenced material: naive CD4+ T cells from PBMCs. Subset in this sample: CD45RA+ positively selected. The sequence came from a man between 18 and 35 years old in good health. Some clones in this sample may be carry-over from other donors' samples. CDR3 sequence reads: CAISPGTGINTGELFF. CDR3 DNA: TGTGCCATCAGCCCCGGGACAGGGATAAACACCGGGGAGCTGTTTTTT.